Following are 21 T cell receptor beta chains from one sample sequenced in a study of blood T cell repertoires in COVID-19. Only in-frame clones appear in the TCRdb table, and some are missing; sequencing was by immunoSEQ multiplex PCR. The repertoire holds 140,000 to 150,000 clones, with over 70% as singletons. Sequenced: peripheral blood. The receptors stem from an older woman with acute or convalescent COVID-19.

CDR3 residues: CASSFSSGTQYYEQYF. The CDR3 DNA is TGTGCCAGCAGCTTCTCATCCGGGACACAGTACTACGAGCAGTACTTC. The chain couples TRBV7-9 to TRBJ2-7, with D tentatively TRBD1 (6 bases). Trimming removed 3 bases from V and 3 bases from J, with 18 bases in between. Per germline, CDR1 SEHNR and CDR2 FQNEAQ (reference sequence). CDR3 length equals 16 residues.

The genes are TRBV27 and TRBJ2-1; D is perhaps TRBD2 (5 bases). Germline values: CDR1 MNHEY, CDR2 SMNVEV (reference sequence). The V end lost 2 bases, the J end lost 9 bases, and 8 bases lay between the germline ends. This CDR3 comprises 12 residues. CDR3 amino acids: CASSLEAGEQFF. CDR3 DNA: TGTGCCAGCAGTTTAGAGGCGGGTGAGCAGTTCTTC.

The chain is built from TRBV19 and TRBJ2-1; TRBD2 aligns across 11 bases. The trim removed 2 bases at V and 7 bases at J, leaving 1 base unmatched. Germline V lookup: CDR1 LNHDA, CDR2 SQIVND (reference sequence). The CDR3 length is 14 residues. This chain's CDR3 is CASSILAGGNEQFF. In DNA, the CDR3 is TGTGCCAGTAGTATACTAGCGGGAGGAAATGAGCAGTTCTTC.

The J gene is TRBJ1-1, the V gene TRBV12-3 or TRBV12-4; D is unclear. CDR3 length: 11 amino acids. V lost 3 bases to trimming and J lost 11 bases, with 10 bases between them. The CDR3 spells CASSFRFGAFF. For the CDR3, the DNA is TGTGCCAGCAGTTTCAGGTTTGGGGCTTTCTTT.

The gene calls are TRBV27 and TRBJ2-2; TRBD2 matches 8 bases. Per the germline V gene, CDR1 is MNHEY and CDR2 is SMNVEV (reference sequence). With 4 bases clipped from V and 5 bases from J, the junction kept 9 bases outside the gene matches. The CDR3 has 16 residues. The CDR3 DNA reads TGTGCCAGCAGTTCGCCGGGACTAGGGAAGACCGGGGAGCTGTTTTTT. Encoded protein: CASSSPGLGKTGELFF.

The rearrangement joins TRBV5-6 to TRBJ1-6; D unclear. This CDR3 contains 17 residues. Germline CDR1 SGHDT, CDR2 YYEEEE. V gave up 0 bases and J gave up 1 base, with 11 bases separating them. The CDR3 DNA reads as TGTGCCAGCAGCTTGGGCACTTCGGGGTCCTATAATTCACCCCTCCACTTT. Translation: CASSLGTSGSYNSPLHF.

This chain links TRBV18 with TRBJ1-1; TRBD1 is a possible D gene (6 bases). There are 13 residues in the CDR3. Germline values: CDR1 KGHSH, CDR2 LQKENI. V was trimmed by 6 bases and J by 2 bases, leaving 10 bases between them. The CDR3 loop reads CASSQQGNTEAFF. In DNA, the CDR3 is TGTGCCAGCTCGCAACAGGGAAACACTGAAGCTTTCTTT.

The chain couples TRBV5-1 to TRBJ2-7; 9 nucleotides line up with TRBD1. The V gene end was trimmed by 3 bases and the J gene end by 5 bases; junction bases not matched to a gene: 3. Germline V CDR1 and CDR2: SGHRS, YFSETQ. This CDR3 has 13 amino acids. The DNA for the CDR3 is TGCGCCAGCAGCTCCGGGACAGGGAACGAGCAGTACTTC. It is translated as CASSSGTGNEQYF. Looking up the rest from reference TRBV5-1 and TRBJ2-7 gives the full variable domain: KAGVTQTPRYLIKTRGQQVTLSCSPISGHRSVSWYQQTPGQGLQFLFEYFSETQRNKGNFPGRFSGRQFSNSRSEMNVSTLELGDSALYLCASSSGTGNEQYFGPGTRLTVT.

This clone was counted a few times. The CDR3: CASRSFTGELFF. In DNA, the CDR3 is TGTGCCAGTAGGTCCTTCACCGGGGAGCTGTTTTTT. The gene calls are TRBV19 and TRBJ2-2; D remains unclear. The germline V and J ends were trimmed by 6 bases and 4 bases, with 6 bases remaining between them. The CDR3 sequence is 12 residues long. CDR1 and CDR2 from the germline V gene are LNHDA and SQIVND (reference sequence).

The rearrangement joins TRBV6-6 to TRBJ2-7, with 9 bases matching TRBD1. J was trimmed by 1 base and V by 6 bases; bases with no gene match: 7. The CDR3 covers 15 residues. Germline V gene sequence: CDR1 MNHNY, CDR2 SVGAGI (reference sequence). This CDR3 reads CASRTGTGPSYEQYF. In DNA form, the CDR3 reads TGTGCCAGCAGGACCGGGACAGGGCCTTCCTACGAGCAGTACTTC.

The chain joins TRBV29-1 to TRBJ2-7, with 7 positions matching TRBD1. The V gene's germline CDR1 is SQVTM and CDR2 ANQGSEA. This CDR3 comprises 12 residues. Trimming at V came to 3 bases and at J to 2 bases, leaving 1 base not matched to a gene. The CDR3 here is CSVERGPYEQYF. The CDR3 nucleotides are TGCAGCGTTGAGAGGGGGCCCTACGAGCAGTACTTC.

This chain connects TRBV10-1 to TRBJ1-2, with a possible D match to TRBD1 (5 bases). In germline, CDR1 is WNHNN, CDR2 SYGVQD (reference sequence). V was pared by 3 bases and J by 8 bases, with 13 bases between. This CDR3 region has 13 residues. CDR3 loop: CASSDNRDLGYTF. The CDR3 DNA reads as TGCGCCAGCAGTGATAACCGGGACTTAGGCTACACCTTC.

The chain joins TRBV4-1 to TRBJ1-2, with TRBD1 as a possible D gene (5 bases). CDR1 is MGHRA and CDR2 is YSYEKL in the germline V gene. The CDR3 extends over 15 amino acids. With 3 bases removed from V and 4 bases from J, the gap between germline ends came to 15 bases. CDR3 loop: CASSHPQGRSYGYTF. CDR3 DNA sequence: TGCGCCAGCAGCCATCCCCAGGGCAGGTCCTATGGCTACACCTTC.

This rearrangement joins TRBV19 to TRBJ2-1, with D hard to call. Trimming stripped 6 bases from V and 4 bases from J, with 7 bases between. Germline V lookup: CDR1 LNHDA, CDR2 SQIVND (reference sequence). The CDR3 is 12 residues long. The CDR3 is CASRTTYNEQFF. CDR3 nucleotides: TGTGCCAGTAGAACGACATACAATGAGCAGTTCTTC.

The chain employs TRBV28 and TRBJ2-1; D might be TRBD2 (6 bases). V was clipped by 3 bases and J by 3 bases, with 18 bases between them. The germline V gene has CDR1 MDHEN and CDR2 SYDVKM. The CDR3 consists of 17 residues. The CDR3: CASSFSTLGLGYNEQFF. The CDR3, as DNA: TGTGCCAGCAGTTTTTCGACCCTGGGACTCGGCTACAATGAGCAGTTCTTC.

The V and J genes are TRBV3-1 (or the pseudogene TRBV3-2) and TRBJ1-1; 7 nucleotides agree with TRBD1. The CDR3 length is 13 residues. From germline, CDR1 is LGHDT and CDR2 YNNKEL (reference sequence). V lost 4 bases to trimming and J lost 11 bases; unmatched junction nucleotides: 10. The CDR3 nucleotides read TGTGCCAGCAGCCGCGGACAGGCCCTTCGGGCTTTCTTT. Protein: CASSRGQALRAFF.

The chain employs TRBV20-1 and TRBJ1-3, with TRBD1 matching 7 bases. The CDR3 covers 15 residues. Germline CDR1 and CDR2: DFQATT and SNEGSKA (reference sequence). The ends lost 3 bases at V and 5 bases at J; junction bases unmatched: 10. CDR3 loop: CSASGKGASRNTIYF. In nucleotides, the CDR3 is TGCAGTGCTAGTGGGAAGGGGGCCAGTAGAAACACCATATATTTT.

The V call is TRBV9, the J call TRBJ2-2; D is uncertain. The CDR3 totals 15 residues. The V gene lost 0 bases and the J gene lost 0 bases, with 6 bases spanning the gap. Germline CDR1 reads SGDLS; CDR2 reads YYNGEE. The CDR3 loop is CASSVALTNTGELFF. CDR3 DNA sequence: TGTGCCAGCAGCGTAGCCCTAACGAACACCGGGGAGCTGTTTTTT. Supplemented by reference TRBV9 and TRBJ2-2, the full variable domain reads DSGVTQTPKHLITATGQRVTLRCSPRSGDLSVYWYQQSLDQGLQFLIQYYNGEERAKGNILERFSAQQFPDLHSELNLSSLELGDSALYFCASSVALTNTGELFFGEGSRLTVL.

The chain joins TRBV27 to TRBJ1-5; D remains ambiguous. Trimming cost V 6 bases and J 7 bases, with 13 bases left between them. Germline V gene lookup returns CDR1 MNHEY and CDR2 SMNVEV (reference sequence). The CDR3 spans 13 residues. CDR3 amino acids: CASSPSRYQPQHF. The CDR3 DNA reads TGTGCCAGCAGCCCCTCACGGTACCAGCCCCAGCATTTT.

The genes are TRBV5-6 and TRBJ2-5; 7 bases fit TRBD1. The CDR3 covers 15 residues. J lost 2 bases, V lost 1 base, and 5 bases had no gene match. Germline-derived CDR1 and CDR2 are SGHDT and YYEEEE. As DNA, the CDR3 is TGTGCCAGCAGCTTGTTAGGCAGGGGGCAAGAGACCCAGTACTTC. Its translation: CASSLLGRGQETQYF. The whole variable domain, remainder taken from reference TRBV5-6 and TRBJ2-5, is DAGVTQSPTHLIKTRGQQVTLRCSPKSGHDTVSWYQQALGQGPQFIFQYYEEEERQRGNFPDRFSGHQFPNYSSELNVNALLLGDSALYLCASSLLGRGQETQYFGPGTRLLVL.

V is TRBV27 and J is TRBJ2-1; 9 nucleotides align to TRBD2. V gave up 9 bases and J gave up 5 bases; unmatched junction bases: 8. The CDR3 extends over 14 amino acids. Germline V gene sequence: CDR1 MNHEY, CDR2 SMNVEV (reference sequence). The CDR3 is CASAGTSRDNEQFF. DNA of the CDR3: TGTGCCAGTGCCGGGACTAGCCGGGACAATGAGCAGTTCTTC.